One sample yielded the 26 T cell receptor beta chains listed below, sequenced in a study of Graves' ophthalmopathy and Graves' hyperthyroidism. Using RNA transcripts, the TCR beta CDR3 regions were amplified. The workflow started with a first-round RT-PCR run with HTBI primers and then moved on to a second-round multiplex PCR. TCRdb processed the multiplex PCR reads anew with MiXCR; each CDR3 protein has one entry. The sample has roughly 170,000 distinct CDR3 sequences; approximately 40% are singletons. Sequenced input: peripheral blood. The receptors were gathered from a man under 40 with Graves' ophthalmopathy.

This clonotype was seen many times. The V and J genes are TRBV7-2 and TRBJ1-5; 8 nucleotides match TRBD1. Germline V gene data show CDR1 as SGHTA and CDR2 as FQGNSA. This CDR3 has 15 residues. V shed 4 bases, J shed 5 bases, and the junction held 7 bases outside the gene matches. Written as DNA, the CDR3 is TGTGCCAGCAGCTCGGACAGGGCGGGGTATCAGCCCCAGCATTTT. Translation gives CASSSDRAGYQPQHF.

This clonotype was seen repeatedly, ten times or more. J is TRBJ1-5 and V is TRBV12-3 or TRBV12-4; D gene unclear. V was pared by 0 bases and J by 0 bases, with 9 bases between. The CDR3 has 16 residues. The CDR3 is CASSLARAASNQPQHF. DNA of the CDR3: TGTGCCAGCAGTTTAGCGCGGGCAGCTAGCAATCAGCCCCAGCATTTT.

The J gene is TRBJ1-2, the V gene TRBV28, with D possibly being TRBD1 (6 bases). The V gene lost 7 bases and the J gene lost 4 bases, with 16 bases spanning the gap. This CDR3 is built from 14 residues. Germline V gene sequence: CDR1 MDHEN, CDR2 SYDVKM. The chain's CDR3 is CASKGERDIYGYTF. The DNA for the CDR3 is TGTGCCAGCAAGGGGGAGAGGGATATCTATGGCTACACCTTC.

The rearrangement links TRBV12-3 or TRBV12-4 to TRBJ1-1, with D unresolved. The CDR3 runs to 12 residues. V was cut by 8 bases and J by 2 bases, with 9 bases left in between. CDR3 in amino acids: CASWRINTEAFF. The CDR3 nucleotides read TGTGCCAGCTGGAGAATAAACACTGAAGCTTTCTTT.

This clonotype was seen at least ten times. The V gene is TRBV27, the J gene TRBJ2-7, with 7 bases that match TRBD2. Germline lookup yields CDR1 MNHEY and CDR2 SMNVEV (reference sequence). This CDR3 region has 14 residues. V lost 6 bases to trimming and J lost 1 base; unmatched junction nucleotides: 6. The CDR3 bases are TGTGCCAGCAGGCCAGCGGGAATTTCCTACGAGCAGTACTTC. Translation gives CASRPAGISYEQYF.

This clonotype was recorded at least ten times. The CDR3, as DNA: TGTGCCAGCATTAGACAGGGGTTTGAGACCACTGAAGCTTTCTTT. Residues: CASIRQGFETTEAFF. The J gene is TRBJ1-1, the V gene TRBV2; 8 bases map to TRBD1. The CDR3 runs to 15 residues. Per germline, CDR1 SNHLY and CDR2 FYNNEI. Unmatched junction bases numbered 11, after V lost 7 bases and J lost 4 bases. Based on the CDR3 plus reference TRBV2 and TRBJ1-1, the full variable domain is EPEVTQTPSHQVTQMGQEVILRCVPISNHLYFYWYRQILGQKVEFLVSFYNNEISEKSEIFDDQFSVERPDGSNFTLKIRSTKLEDSAMYFCASIRQGFETTEAFFGQGTRLTVV.

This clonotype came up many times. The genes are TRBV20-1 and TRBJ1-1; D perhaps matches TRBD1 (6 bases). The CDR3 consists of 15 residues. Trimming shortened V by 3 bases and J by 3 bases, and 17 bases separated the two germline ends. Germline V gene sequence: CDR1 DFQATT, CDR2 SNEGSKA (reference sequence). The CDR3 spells CSASGQFWRDTEAFF. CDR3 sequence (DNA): TGCAGTGCTAGCGGACAGTTTTGGCGGGACACTGAAGCTTTCTTT.

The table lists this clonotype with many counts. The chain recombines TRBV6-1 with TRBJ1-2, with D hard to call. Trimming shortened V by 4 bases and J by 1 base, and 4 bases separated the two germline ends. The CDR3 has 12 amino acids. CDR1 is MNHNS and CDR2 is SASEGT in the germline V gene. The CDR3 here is CASSVINYGYTF. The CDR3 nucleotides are TGTGCCAGCAGTGTGATTAACTATGGCTACACCTTC.

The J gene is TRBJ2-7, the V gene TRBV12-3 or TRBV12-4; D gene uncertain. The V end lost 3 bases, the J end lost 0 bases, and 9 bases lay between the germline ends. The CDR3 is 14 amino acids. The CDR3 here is CASSLNEDSYEQYF. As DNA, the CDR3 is TGTGCCAGCAGTTTGAATGAGGACTCCTACGAGCAGTACTTC.

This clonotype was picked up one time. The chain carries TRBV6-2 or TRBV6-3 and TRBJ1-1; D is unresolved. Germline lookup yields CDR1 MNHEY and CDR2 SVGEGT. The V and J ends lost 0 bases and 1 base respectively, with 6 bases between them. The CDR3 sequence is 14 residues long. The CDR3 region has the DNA TGTGCCAGCAGTTACTCCGTGTGGAACACTGAAGCTTTCTTT. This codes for CASSYSVWNTEAFF.

CDR3 sequence reads: CASSPPARGAEEQYF. The CDR3 nucleotides read TGTGCCAGCAGCCCCCCGGCTAGAGGGGCAGAAGAGCAGTACTTC. The gene calls are TRBV28 and TRBJ2-7; the D call may be TRBD1 or TRBD2 (5 bases each). CDR3 size: 15 residues. Per germline, CDR1 MDHEN and CDR2 SYDVKM. V gave up 6 bases and J gave up 7 bases, with 22 bases separating them.

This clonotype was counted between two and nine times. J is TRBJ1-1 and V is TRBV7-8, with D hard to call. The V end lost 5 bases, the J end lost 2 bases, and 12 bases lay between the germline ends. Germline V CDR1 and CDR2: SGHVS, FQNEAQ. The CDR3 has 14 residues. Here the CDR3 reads CASSHRLLNTEAFF. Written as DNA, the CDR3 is TGTGCCAGCAGCCACCGACTCCTAAACACTGAAGCTTTCTTT.

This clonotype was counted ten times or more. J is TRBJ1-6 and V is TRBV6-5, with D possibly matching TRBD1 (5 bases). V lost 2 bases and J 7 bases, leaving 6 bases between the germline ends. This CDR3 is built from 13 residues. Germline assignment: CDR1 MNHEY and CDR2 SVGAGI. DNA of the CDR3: TGTGCCAGCAGTTACAGGGGAAATTCACCCCTCCACTTT. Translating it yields CASSYRGNSPLHF.

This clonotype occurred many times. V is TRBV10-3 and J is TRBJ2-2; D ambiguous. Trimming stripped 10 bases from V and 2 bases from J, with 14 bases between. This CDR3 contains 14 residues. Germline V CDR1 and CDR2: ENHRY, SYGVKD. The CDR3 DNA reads TGTGCCACCACCCGCGAGTCCAACACCGGGGAGCTGTTTTTT. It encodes CATTRESNTGELFF.

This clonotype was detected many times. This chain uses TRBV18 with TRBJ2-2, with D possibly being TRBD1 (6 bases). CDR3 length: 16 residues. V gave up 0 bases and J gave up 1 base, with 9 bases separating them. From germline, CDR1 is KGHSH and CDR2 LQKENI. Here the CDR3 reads CASSPPQGWNTGELFF. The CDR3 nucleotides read TGTGCCAGCTCACCACCGCAGGGGTGGAACACCGGGGAGCTGTTTTTT.

The CDR3 nucleotides read TGTGCCAGCAGTTTATGGATGGTCGGACCCCTCCACTTT. Its protein is CASSLWMVGPLHF. The chain combines TRBV12-3 or TRBV12-4 with TRBJ1-6; D unresolved. V lost 2 bases, J lost 12 bases, and 11 bases lay in between. This CDR3 has 13 amino acids.

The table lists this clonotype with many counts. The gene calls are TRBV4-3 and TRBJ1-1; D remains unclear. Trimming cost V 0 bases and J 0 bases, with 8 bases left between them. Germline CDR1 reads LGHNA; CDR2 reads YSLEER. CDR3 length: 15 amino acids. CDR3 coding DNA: TGCGCCAGCAGCCAAGAACCCCTCATGAACACTGAAGCTTTCTTT. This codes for CASSQEPLMNTEAFF.

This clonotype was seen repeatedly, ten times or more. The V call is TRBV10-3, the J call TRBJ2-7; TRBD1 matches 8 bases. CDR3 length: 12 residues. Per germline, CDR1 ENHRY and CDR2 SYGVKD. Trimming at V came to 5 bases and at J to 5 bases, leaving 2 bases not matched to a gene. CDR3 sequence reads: CAISQGADEQYF. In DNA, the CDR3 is TGTGCCATCAGTCAGGGGGCCGACGAGCAGTACTTC.

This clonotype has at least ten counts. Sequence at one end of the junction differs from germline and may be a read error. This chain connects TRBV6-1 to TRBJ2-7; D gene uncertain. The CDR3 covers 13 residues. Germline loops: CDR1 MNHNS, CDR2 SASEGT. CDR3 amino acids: CASSQARSGEQYF. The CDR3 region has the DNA TGTGCCAGCAGTCAAGCTAGGTCGGGCGAGCAGTACTTC.

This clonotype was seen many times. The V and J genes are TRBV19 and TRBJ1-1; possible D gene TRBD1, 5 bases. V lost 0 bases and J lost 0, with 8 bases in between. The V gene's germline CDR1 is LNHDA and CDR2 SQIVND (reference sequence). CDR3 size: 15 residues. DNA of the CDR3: TGTGCCAGTAGTATAGAAGGGACCATGAACACTGAAGCTTTCTTT. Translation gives CASSIEGTMNTEAFF. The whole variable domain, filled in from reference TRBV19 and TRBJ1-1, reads DGGITQSPKYLFRKEGQNVTLSCEQNLNHDAMYWYRQDPGQGLRLIYYSQIVNDFQKGDIAEGYSVSREKKESFPLTVTSAQKNPTAFYLCASSIEGTMNTEAFFGQGTRLTVV.

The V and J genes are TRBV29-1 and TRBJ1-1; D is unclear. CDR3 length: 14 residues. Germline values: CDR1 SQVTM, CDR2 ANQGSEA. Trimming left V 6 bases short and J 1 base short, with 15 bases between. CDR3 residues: CSVDLRGKNTEAFF. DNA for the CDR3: TGCAGCGTAGACCTCAGAGGAAAGAACACTGAAGCTTTCTTT.

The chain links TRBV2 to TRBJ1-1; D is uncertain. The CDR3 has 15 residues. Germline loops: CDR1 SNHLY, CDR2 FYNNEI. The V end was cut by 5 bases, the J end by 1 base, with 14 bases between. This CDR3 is CASSYGLEGNTEAFF. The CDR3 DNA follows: TGTGCCAGCAGTTACGGTCTCGAGGGGAACACTGAAGCTTTCTTT.

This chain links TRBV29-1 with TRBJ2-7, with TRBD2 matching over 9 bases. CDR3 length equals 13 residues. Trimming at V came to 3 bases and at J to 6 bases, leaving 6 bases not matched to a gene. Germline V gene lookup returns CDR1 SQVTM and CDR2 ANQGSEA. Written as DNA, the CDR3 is TGCAGCGTTGACGGTGCGGGAGGGGCCGAGCAGTACTTC. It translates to CSVDGAGGAEQYF.

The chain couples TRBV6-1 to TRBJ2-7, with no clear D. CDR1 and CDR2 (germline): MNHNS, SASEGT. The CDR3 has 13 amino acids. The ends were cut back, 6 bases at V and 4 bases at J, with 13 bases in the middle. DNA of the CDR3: TGTGCCAGCAGCCGACCCGACATATACGAGCAGTACTTC. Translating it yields CASSRPDIYEQYF.

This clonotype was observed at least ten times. CDR3 amino acids: CASRTLADQVYEQYF. The CDR3 nucleotides are TGTGCCAGCAGAACGCTAGCGGACCAAGTCTACGAGCAGTACTTC. J is TRBJ2-7 and V is TRBV27; 7 bases are shared with TRBD2. Germline loops: CDR1 MNHEY, CDR2 SMNVEV (reference sequence). This CDR3 contains 15 residues. The J segment lost 3 bases and the V segment lost 6 bases, leaving 11 bases of the junction unmatched.

As DNA, the CDR3 is TGTGCCAGCAGTTCTATATGGACGGAATCGAACACTGAAGCTTTCTTT. Translating it yields CASSSIWTESNTEAFF. The chain combines TRBV12-3 or TRBV12-4 with TRBJ1-1; D unclear. V was shortened by 4 bases and J by 1 base, with 16 bases between the two germline ends. This CDR3 spans 16 amino acids.